The 13 T cell receptor beta chains in this list originate from one sample, sequenced in a study of cytotoxic CD8 clonotypes in ibrutinib-treated CLL. Generated by immunoSEQ multiplex PCR, the TCRdb table keeps only in-frame clones and is missing some. Of more than 85,000 clones in the sample, 60% to 80% were seen once. Here the sequenced sample was PBMCs, taken after 12 months of ibrutinib treatment. These TCRs come from a human donor with chronic lymphocytic leukemia.

The genes are TRBV19 and TRBJ1-2, with D tentatively TRBD1 (6 bases). The germline gives CDR1 LNHDA, CDR2 SQIVND (reference sequence). Trimming pared 6 bases from V and 0 bases from J, leaving 11 bases between. The CDR3 has 14 amino acids. This CDR3 is CASRSDRSNYGYTF. The CDR3 nucleotides are TGTGCCAGTAGATCCGACAGGTCTAACTATGGCTACACCTTC.

The CDR3 here is CASSPQVWTGGNTIYF. The CDR3 DNA is TGTGCCAGCAGTCCCCAGGTGTGGACAGGGGGAAACACCATATATTTT. The chain recombines TRBV28 with TRBJ1-3, with 8 bases that match TRBD1. Losses at the gene ends were 5 bases for V and 4 bases for J; bases not matched to a gene: 10. This CDR3 contains 16 residues. Germline lookup yields CDR1 MDHEN and CDR2 SYDVKM.

The J gene is TRBJ2-3, the V gene TRBV5-1; D not certain. The CDR3 totals 15 residues. Trimming took 0 bases from V and 6 from J, leaving 14 bases between them. Germline lookup yields CDR1 SGHRS and CDR2 YFSETQ. In DNA form, the CDR3 reads TGCGCCAGCAGCTTGGGTCCAGGACCGGCGGATACGCAGTATTTT. Protein sequence: CASSLGPGPADTQYF.

The V call is TRBV5-1, the J call TRBJ1-1; TRBD1 agrees at 8 bases. V was clipped by 3 bases and J by 2 bases; unmatched bases: 9. The CDR3 runs 16 residues. The V gene's germline CDR1 is SGHRS and CDR2 YFSETQ. The CDR3, as DNA: TGCGCCAGCAGCTGGTCGACAGGGGTGGGAAACACTGAAGCTTTCTTT. Protein product: CASSWSTGVGNTEAFF.

This sequence joins TRBV5-6 and TRBJ2-5, with 10 bases lining up with TRBD2. The junction had 11 bases not matched to a gene; V was cut back by 1 base and J by 5 bases. Germline V gene lookup returns CDR1 SGHDT and CDR2 YYEEEE. CDR3 length equals 17 residues. The CDR3, as DNA: TGTGCCAGCAGCTTGCTCAGCGGGGGGGGCCCCGAGGAGACCCAGTACTTC. As protein: CASSLLSGGGPEETQYF.

The gene calls are TRBV4-2 and TRBJ1-1, with D perhaps matching TRBD1 (5 bases). The CDR3 runs to 16 residues. Trimming left V 2 bases short and J 4 bases short, with 17 bases between. Germline CDR1 is LGHNA and CDR2 is YNFKEQ. The DNA for the CDR3 is TGTGCCAGCAGCCAACCGTCCGGGACCGACCCCACTGAAGCTTTCTTT. Its protein product is CASSQPSGTDPTEAFF.

This clone has a single count. The chain couples TRBV5-1 to TRBJ2-5; D is possibly TRBD2 (5 bases). In germline, CDR1 is SGHRS, CDR2 YFSETQ. CDR3 length equals 13 residues. V gave up 4 bases and J gave up 5 bases, with 12 bases separating them. In DNA form, the CDR3 reads TGCGCCAGCAGCGGCACTAGTCGGGAGACCCAGTACTTC. Translating gives CASSGTSRETQYF.

A note on this clone: Sequence at one end of the junction differs from germline and may be a read error. The rearrangement links TRBV18 to TRBJ1-2, with 8 positions matching TRBD1. The CDR3 runs 16 residues. Germline CDR1 is KGHSH and CDR2 is LQKENI. The CDR3 here is CASSPVDRGPSYGYTF. The CDR3, as DNA: TGTGCCAGCTCCCCCGTCGACAGGGGACCGTCCTATGGTTACACCTTC.

This clone was counted only a few times. The genes are TRBV4-1 and TRBJ2-3; 11 bases are a match to TRBD1. CDR1 is MGHRA, CDR2 YSYEKL, per germline. Trimming removed 2 bases from V and 2 bases from J; junction bases left unmatched: 3. This CDR3 is 16 amino acids long. The CDR3 region is CASSQRDRGITDTQYF. The CDR3 DNA reads as TGCGCCAGCAGCCAAAGGGACAGGGGGATCACAGATACGCAGTATTTT.

The V call is TRBV9, the J call TRBJ1-1; maybe TRBD1 (5 bases). Germline loops: CDR1 SGDLS, CDR2 YYNGEE. CDR3 size: 15 residues. Trimming removed 4 bases at V and 5 bases at J, with 18 bases between. For the CDR3, the DNA is TGTGCCAGCAGCCTGGGAAGGGGTGTGGGAACTGAAGCTTTCTTT. As protein: CASSLGRGVGTEAFF.

The chain employs TRBV7-2 and TRBJ2-3; D possibly uses TRBD1 or TRBD2 (5 bases each). The CDR3 length is 13 residues. Germline CDR1 and CDR2: SGHTA and FQGNSA. The V gene lost 6 bases and the J gene lost 4 bases, with 11 bases spanning the gap. CDR3 amino acids: CASSYRDPDTQYF. The CDR3, as DNA: TGTGCCAGCAGTTACCGGGACCCAGATACGCAGTATTTT.

This clone was seen a few times. DNA for the CDR3: TGTGCCTGGAGTACGGGGCAAGTTAACTATGGCTACACCTTC. Encoded protein: CAWSTGQVNYGYTF. The chain couples TRBV30 to TRBJ1-2; maybe TRBD1 (5 bases). Germline values: CDR1 GTSNPN, CDR2 SVGIG (reference sequence). V lost 2 bases and J lost 1, with 11 bases in between. The CDR3 extends over 14 amino acids.

V usage is TRBV7-8 and J usage is TRBJ2-7; D is ambiguous. The V gene lost 3 bases and the J gene lost 2 bases, with 14 bases spanning the gap. The CDR3 has 15 residues. Germline V gene sequence: CDR1 SGHVS, CDR2 FQNEAQ. The DNA for the CDR3 is TGTGCCAGCAGCTTTCCCCAGGCAGTTACCTACGAGCAGTACTTC. Translation gives CASSFPQAVTYEQYF.